The 11 T cell receptor beta chains given below trace back to one sample, sequenced in a study of graft-versus-host responses after intestinal transplantation. These receptors have no identified antigens. Clones were sequenced by immunoSEQ multiplex PCR, and TCRdb holds only the in-frame ones, with some missing. This sample has 95,000 to 130,000 clones; approximately 90% occur once, and the top ten carry over 0.15%. The source was unstimulated CD4+ T cells sorted from spleen or lymph node cells, collected before intestinal transplant. The source is a human donor who received an intestinal transplant.

A word on this clone: One end of the junction does not line up with germline, which may come from a read error. V usage is TRBV6-5 and J usage is TRBJ2-1, with D possibly being TRBD2 (6 bases). Germline lookup yields CDR1 MNHEY and CDR2 SVGAGI. This CDR3 contains 12 residues. The CDR3 reads CASSPTRGARVF. CDR3 DNA sequence: TGTGCCAGCAGCCCGACCCGCGGGGCCAGGGTCTTC.

This clone was recorded only once. J is TRBJ2-6 and V is TRBV5-1, with D maybe TRBD1 (6 bases). CDR3 length: 18 residues. The germline CDR1 and CDR2 sequences are SGHRS and YFSETQ. Trimming removed 0 bases from V and 0 bases from J, with 13 bases in between. The CDR3 bases are TGCGCCAGCAGCTTGGTCGGGACACAAATCTCTGGGGCCAACGTCCTGACTTTC. This gives the protein CASSLVGTQISGANVLTF. Full variable domain (remainder filled in from reference TRBV5-1 and TRBJ2-6): KAGVTQTPRYLIKTRGQQVTLSCSPISGHRSVSWYQQTPGQGLQFLFEYFSETQRNKGNFPGRFSGRQFSNSRSEMNVSTLELGDSALYLCASSLVGTQISGANVLTFGAGSRLTVL.

The chain links TRBV30 to TRBJ2-3; perhaps TRBD1 as D (6 bases). Per the germline V gene, CDR1 is GTSNPN and CDR2 is SVGIG (reference sequence). Trimming shortened V by 1 base and J by 4 bases, and 9 bases separated the two germline ends. The CDR3 is made up of 13 amino acids. Here the CDR3 DNA reads TGTGCCTGGAGTGGGGACACCCCAGATACGCAGTATTTT. The encoded protein is CAWSGDTPDTQYF.

This clone was seen once. J is TRBJ2-1 and V is TRBV7-2; TRBD2 matches 9 bases. The CDR3 contains 15 residues. The ends lost 7 bases at V and 9 bases at J; junction bases unmatched: 13. CDR1 and CDR2 (germline): SGHTA, FQGNSA. The CDR3 is CASILLAGVLAEQFF. CDR3 in DNA: TGTGCCAGCATCCTTTTAGCGGGAGTTTTGGCTGAGCAGTTCTTC.

This clone was detected once. The final CDR3 position lacks the conserved phenylalanine or tryptophan, pointing to a likely read error. The chain uses TRBV25-1 and TRBJ1-2; maybe TRBD1 (6 bases). V was shortened by 2 bases and J by 0 bases, with 10 bases between the two germline ends. Germline V gene sequence: CDR1 MGHDK, CDR2 SYGVNS. The CDR3 has 15 residues. The CDR3: CASSETGTANYGYTL. The CDR3 nucleotides are TGTGCCAGCAGTGAAACAGGGACGGCTAACTATGGCTACACCCTC.

This chain joins TRBV6-5 and TRBJ2-5; 7 positions match TRBD2. Germline V gives CDR1 MNHEY, CDR2 SVGAGI. The CDR3 has 11 amino acids. J was trimmed by 5 bases and V by 6 bases; bases with no gene match: 0. The CDR3 reads CASRRGETQYF. In DNA, the CDR3 is TGTGCCAGCAGGCGGGGGGAGACCCAGTACTTC.

V gene TRBV2 combines with J gene TRBJ1-5; D not resolved. This CDR3 comprises 12 residues. The germline V and J ends were trimmed by 7 bases and 5 bases, with 9 bases remaining between them. CDR1 SNHLY and CDR2 FYNNEI come from the germline V gene. CDR3 loop: CASTGEDQPQHF. The CDR3 DNA follows: TGTGCCAGCACCGGGGAGGATCAGCCCCAGCATTTT.

V is TRBV28 and J is TRBJ1-2; 7 bases line up with TRBD1. The CDR3 has 14 amino acids. Looked up from germline, CDR1 is MDHEN and CDR2 is SYDVKM. V shed 7 bases and J 3 bases; nucleotides not matched to a gene: 8. The CDR3 DNA is TGTGCCAGCAATAGACAGGGCCAAGACTATGGCTACACCTTC. It is translated as CASNRQGQDYGYTF.

V usage is TRBV7-2 and J usage is TRBJ2-7; no definite D call. Trimming shortened V by 4 bases and J by 0 bases, and 13 bases separated the two germline ends. In germline, CDR1 is SGHTA, CDR2 FQGNSA. This CDR3 spans 15 amino acids. The CDR3 coding sequence is TGTGCCAGCAGCTCGGAGCGACTTAGCTCCTACGAGCAGTACTTC. Translating gives CASSSERLSSYEQYF.

The rearrangement uses TRBV28 and TRBJ2-7; weak D call: TRBD1 (7 bases). V dropped 7 bases and J dropped 2 bases, with 15 bases sitting between them. The CDR3 extends over 14 amino acids. CDR1 and CDR2 (germline): MDHEN, SYDVKM. CDR3 coding DNA: TGTGCCAGCACTCGGGGGACAGCGACCTACGAGCAGTACTTC. It translates to CASTRGTATYEQYF. Based on the CDR3 plus reference TRBV28 and TRBJ2-7, the full variable domain is DVKVTQSSRYLVKRTGEKVFLECVQDMDHENMFWYRQDPGLGLRLIYFSYDVKMKEKGDIPEGYSVSREKKERFSLILESASTNQTSMYLCASTRGTATYEQYFGPGTRLTVT.

The V call is TRBV5-6, the J call TRBJ1-4; D ambiguous. The V and J ends lost 4 bases and 8 bases respectively, with 12 bases between them. The germline V gene encodes CDR1 SGHDT and CDR2 YYEEEE. CDR3 length equals 13 residues. CDR3 DNA: TGTGCCAGCAGCCAAAATCCGGGGGAAAAACTGTTTTTT. Protein sequence: CASSQNPGEKLFF.